What follows are 13 T cell receptor beta chains derived from one specimen sequenced in a study of shared clonotypes between healthy human individuals. Some clones are missing from TCRdb's copy, which holds only in-frame ones; the method was immunoSEQ multiplex PCR. The sample yields millions of clones, 85% to 95% seen once. The sequencing input was naive CD4+ T cells sorted from blood. This sample's subset: CD45RA+ positively selected. These receptors originate from a man aged 18 to 29 in good health.

The gene calls are TRBV28 and TRBJ2-7; 9 bases are shared with TRBD1. The CDR3 runs 16 residues. Germline CDR1 reads MDHEN; CDR2 reads SYDVKM. J gave up 1 base and V 4 bases, and 8 bases lay outside the gene matches. In DNA, the CDR3 is TGTGCCAGCAGTTCGAAAGGACAGGGGTGGTCCTACGAGCAGTACTTC. Translation gives CASSSKGQGWSYEQYF.

Notes on this clone: Additional DNA sequences in this sample encode the identical CDR3. CDR3 loop: CSARDSYEQYF. In DNA form, the CDR3 reads TGCAGTGCTCGGGACAGCTACGAGCAGTACTTC. This chain connects TRBV20-1 to TRBJ2-7; 7 nucleotides align to TRBD1. Germline loops: CDR1 DFQATT, CDR2 SNEGSKA (reference sequence). This CDR3 comprises 11 residues. The junction had 1 base not matched to a gene; V was cut back by 5 bases and J by 3 bases.

This chain connects TRBV11-2 to TRBJ1-6; D unresolved. Germline CDR1 and CDR2: SGHAT and FQNNGV. The ends were cut back, 6 bases at V and 9 bases at J, with 24 bases in the middle. CDR3 size: 17 residues. CDR3 bases: TGTGCCAGCAGAGCATTAGACGGCTCAAGGTGGAGTTCACCCCTCCACTTT. Protein product: CASRALDGSRWSSPLHF.

V is TRBV30 and J is TRBJ1-6; possibly TRBD1 for D (6 bases). Trimming stripped 4 bases from V and 7 bases from J, with 11 bases between. Germline V gene data show CDR1 as GTSNPN and CDR2 as SVGIG (reference sequence). The CDR3 covers 13 residues. The CDR3 bases are TGTGCCTGGAACCGACAGGAGAATTCACCCCTCCACTTT. Its translation is CAWNRQENSPLHF.

In this sample, this clone turned up once. The genes are TRBV7-9 and TRBJ1-5; 7 positions match TRBD1. CDR1 and CDR2 (germline): SEHNR, FQNEAQ (reference sequence). V was clipped by 5 bases and J by 3 bases; unmatched bases: 4. CDR3 length: 14 amino acids. Here the CDR3 DNA reads TGTGCCAGCAGCACTGGGACAGTCAATCAGCCCCAGCATTTT. Translated, it gives CASSTGTVNQPQHF.

CDR3 DNA: TGTGCCAGCAGTCCAGGGACAGGAGGATTTAACTATGGCTACACCTTC. It yields the protein CASSPGTGGFNYGYTF. The chain combines TRBV28 with TRBJ1-2; 8 nucleotides match TRBD1. Germline CDR1 and CDR2: MDHEN and SYDVKM. The V gene end was trimmed by 5 bases and the J gene end by 1 base; junction bases not matched to a gene: 9. CDR3 size: 16 residues.

A word on this clone: Additional DNA sequences in this sample encode the identical CDR3. The CDR3 protein is CASSPGTTDTQYF. The CDR3 DNA is TGCGCCAGCAGCCCGGGGACCACAGATACGCAGTATTTT. The rearrangement uses TRBV5-1 and TRBJ2-3; perhaps D is TRBD1 or TRBD2 (5 bases each). Between the trimmed V and J ends, which lost 4 bases and 2 bases, there was a span of 8 bases. The CDR3 extends over 13 amino acids. Germline CDR1 SGHRS, CDR2 YFSETQ.

This clone has a handful of counts. The rearrangement joins TRBV5-1 to TRBJ2-3; D ambiguous. Germline V gives CDR1 SGHRS, CDR2 YFSETQ. CDR3 length equals 14 residues. Trimming left V 0 bases short and J 7 bases short, with 12 bases between. CDR3 nucleotide sequence: TGCGCCAGCAGCTTGGACGGGCTGTTATATACGCAGTATTTT. Translated, it gives CASSLDGLLYTQYF.

The gene calls are TRBV2 and TRBJ2-5; 10 bases map to TRBD1. The CDR3 is made up of 13 amino acids. V lost 7 bases, J lost 5 bases, and 4 bases stayed unmatched. CDR1 and CDR2 (germline): SNHLY, FYNNEI. The CDR3 spells CASTGQGGETQYF. CDR3 DNA sequence: TGTGCCAGCACCGGACAGGGGGGGGAGACCCAGTACTTC.

Here the CDR3 reads CATDSYGYTF. The CDR3 DNA sequence: TGTGCCACCGACAGCTATGGCTACACCTTC. This chain connects TRBV6-1 to TRBJ1-2; TRBD1 is a possible D gene (5 bases). V lost 10 bases and J lost 4, with 7 bases in between. The CDR3 extends over 10 amino acids. Germline CDR1 reads MNHNS; CDR2 reads SASEGT.

This clone occurred once. The V call is TRBV19, the J call TRBJ1-6; no definite D call. From germline, CDR1 is LNHDA and CDR2 SQIVND (reference sequence). V lost 6 bases and J 1 base, leaving 10 bases between the germline ends. This CDR3 is 15 amino acids long. The CDR3 bases are TGTGCCAGTAGCAATGGACGGTCCTATAATTCACCCCTCCACTTT. It yields the protein CASSNGRSYNSPLHF.

The chain uses TRBV7-9 and TRBJ2-3, with 11 bases fitting TRBD2. The CDR3 has 14 residues. The junction had 6 bases not matched to a gene; V was cut back by 11 bases and J by 2 bases. CDR1 SEHNR and CDR2 FQNEAQ come from the germline V gene (reference sequence). The chain's CDR3 is CAATLAGDTDTQYF. CDR3 nucleotide sequence: TGTGCCGCAACACTAGCGGGGGACACAGATACGCAGTATTTT.

The V call is TRBV4-1, the J call TRBJ1-4; possible D gene TRBD1, 6 bases. V lost 4 bases to trimming and J lost 7 bases, with 19 bases between them. Germline V gives CDR1 MGHRA, CDR2 YSYEKL. This CDR3 is built from 16 residues. This CDR3 reads CASSPPGGSGSEKLFF. The CDR3, as DNA: TGCGCCAGCAGCCCCCCCGGGGGCTCCGGATCTGAAAAACTGTTTTTT.